A single sample is the source of the 5 T cell receptor beta chains below, sequenced in a study of blood T cell repertoires in COVID-19. Sequencing used immunoSEQ multiplex PCR; TCRdb keeps in-frame clones, though not all of them. Counted here are approximately 210,000 clones, around 80% occurring once; the ten biggest clones make up about an eighth. Sequenced sample: peripheral blood. These TCRs come from a woman in her 40s with acute or convalescent COVID-19.

The rearrangement links TRBV7-3 to TRBJ1-2; a possible D gene is TRBD1 (6 bases). The CDR3 length is 15 residues. V lost 5 bases to trimming and J lost 3 bases, with 16 bases between them. The germline V gene has CDR1 SGHTA and CDR2 FQGTGA. CDR3 protein: CASSLRGPGDYGYTF. CDR3 bases: TGTGCCAGCAGCCTCCGAGGGCCAGGGGACTATGGCTACACCTTC. The full variable domain, rest sourced from reference TRBV7-3 and TRBJ1-2, is GAGVSQTPSNKVTEKGKYVELRCDPISGHTALYWYRQSLGQGPEFLIYFQGTGAADDSGLPNDRFFAVRPEGSVSTLKIQRTERGDSAVYLCASSLRGPGDYGYTFGSGTRLTVV.

This sequence joins TRBV7-9 and TRBJ2-5; unclear D gene. Trimming removed 2 bases from V and 0 bases from J, with 7 bases in between. This CDR3 has 14 amino acids. From germline, CDR1 is SEHNR and CDR2 FQNEAQ (reference sequence). For the CDR3, the DNA is TGTGCCAGCAGCTTACAGTCGAACCAAGAGACCCAGTACTTC. This sequence encodes CASSLQSNQETQYF.

The CDR3 bases are TGTGCTAGTGGTTTGGTTAGGGGTGATTCCGCGAACACCGGGGAGCTGTTTTTT. It translates to CASGLVRGDSANTGELFF. This chain links TRBV12-5 with TRBJ2-2, with D possibly matching TRBD1 (5 bases). V dropped 0 bases and J dropped 0 bases, with 14 bases sitting between them. Germline V gives CDR1 LGHNT, CDR2 FRNRAP. The CDR3 is made up of 18 amino acids.

V gene TRBV6-2 or TRBV6-3 combines with J gene TRBJ2-1; 10 bases fit TRBD2. CDR1 and CDR2 from the germline V gene are MNHEY and SVGEGT. Trimming at V came to 5 bases and at J to 6 bases, leaving 16 bases not matched to a gene. The CDR3 is made up of 18 amino acids. CDR3 sequence: CASSLISGRHPSSNEQFF. DNA for the CDR3: TGTGCCAGCAGTCTGATTAGCGGGAGGCATCCCTCATCCAATGAGCAGTTCTTC.

The V call is TRBV19, the J call TRBJ2-3; 13 bases map to TRBD2. Trimming at V came to 7 bases and at J to 6 bases, leaving 16 bases not matched to a gene. CDR3 length equals 18 residues. CDR1 and CDR2 from the germline V gene are LNHDA and SQIVND (reference sequence). The CDR3 nucleotides read TGTGCCAGTACCCGCCGGCCCGGACTAGCGGGGGTAAAGGATACGCAGTATTTT. Protein product: CASTRRPGLAGVKDTQYF.